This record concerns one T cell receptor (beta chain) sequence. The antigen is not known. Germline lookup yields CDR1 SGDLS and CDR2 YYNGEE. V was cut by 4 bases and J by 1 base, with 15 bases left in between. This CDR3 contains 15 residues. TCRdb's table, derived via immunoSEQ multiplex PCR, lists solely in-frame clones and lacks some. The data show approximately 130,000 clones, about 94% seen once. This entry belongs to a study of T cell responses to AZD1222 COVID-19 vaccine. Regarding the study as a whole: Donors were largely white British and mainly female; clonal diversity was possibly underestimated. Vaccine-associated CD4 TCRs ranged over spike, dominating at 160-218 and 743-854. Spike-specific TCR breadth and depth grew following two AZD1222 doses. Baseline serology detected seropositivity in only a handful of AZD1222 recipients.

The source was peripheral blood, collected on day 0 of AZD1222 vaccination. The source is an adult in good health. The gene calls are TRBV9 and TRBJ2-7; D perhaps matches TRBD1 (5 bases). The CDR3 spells CASSPSSRTSYEQYF. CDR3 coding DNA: TGTGCCAGCAGCCCGTCCAGTAGGACATCCTACGAGCAGTACTTC.